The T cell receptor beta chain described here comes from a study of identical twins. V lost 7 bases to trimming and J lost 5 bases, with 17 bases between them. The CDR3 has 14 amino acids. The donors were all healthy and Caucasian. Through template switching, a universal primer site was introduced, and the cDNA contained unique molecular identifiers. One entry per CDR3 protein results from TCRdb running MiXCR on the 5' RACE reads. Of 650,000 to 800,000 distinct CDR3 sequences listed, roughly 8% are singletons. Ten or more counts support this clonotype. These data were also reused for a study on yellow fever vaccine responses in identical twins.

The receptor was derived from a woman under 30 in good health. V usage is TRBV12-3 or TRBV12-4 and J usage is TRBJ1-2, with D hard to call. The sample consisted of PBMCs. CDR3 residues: CASTQGQFKYGYTF. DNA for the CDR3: TGTGCCAGCACCCAAGGGCAGTTTAAGTATGGCTACACCTTC.